The rows below give T cell receptor beta chains drawn from one sample of a study of response to subunit inactivated influenza vaccine. MiXCR, applied by TCRdb to the RT-PCR reads, yields one record per CDR3 protein. There are 610,000 or so distinct CDR3 sequences in the sample; about 14% occur only once, and 8.5% to 14% lies in the top ten. The sample here was PBMCs from blood, taken about 11 days after vaccination. These receptors came from a man aged 45-65 years who received an inactivated influenza vaccine. Each CDR3 is given with its conserved first and last residue. The D gene is left open where the match is weak. Where a row states a size, it is once, few, many or the class of an expanded clone; other rows omit it.

clone_size	v_call	j_call	d_call	cdr3_aa	cdr3_nt
-	TRBV27	TRBJ1-5	-	CASSFQGGPQHF	TGTGCCAGCAGTTTCCAGGGTGGACCCCAGCATTTT
-	TRBV7-2	TRBJ2-7	-	CASSFYRSSYEQYF	TGTGCCAGCAGCTTTTACAGGAGCTCCTACGAGCAGTACTTC
-	TRBV20-1	TRBJ2-3	-	CSARVTASAGTDTQYF	TGCAGTGCTAGAGTAACGGCTAGCGCTGGCACAGATACGCAGTATTTT
-	TRBV5-1	TRBJ1-1	-	CASSTDGRNTEAFF	TGCGCCAGCAGCACGGACGGGAGGAACACTGAAGCTTTCTTT
-	TRBV20-1	TRBJ1-1	-	CSAISGDNTEAFF	TGCAGTGCTATTTCCGGGGACAACACTGAAGCTTTCTTT
-	TRBV13	TRBJ1-2	-	CAMGPGLGGYTF	TGTGCCATGGGCCCCGGGCTTGGTGGCTACACCTTC
-	TRBV29-1	TRBJ1-5	TRBD1	CSVRQGEAQPQHF	TGCAGCGTCCGACAGGGGGAGGCTCAGCCCCAGCATTTT
few	TRBV12-3/TRBV12-4	TRBJ1-5	-	CASSPSIGRDNQPQHF	TGTGCCAGCAGCCCGAGTATCGGGCGGGACAATCAGCCCCAGCATTTT
few	TRBV14	TRBJ1-2	-	CASSLTRQNYGYTF	TGTGCCAGCAGCCTAACTCGACAGAACTATGGCTACACCTTC
-	TRBV7-9	TRBJ2-7	-	CASSAELLGEQYF	TGTGCCAGCAGCGCCGAGCTATTGGGGGAGCAGTACTTC
many	TRBV20-1	TRBJ2-3	-	CSARDGSRPDTQYF	TGCAGTGCTAGAGATGGGTCCCGGCCAGATACGCAGTATTTT
-	TRBV19	TRBJ2-7	-	CASSIIGVPGEQYF	TGTGCCAGTAGTATTATTGGGGTACCTGGCGAGCAGTACTTC
-	TRBV5-1	TRBJ2-7	-	CASSLDFGEQYF	TGCGCCAGCAGCTTAGACTTTGGGGAGCAGTACTTC
many	TRBV5-1	TRBJ2-5	TRBD1	CASSLGQGYQETQYF	TGTGCCAGCAGTTTGGGACAGGGGTACCAAGAGACCCAGTACTTC
many	TRBV7-2	TRBJ1-5	-	CASSPSPVMEMYQHF	TGTGCCAGCAGCCCTTCGCCCGTTATGGAGATGTACCAGCATTTT
-	TRBV20-1	TRBJ2-3	-	CSARVPASTDTQYF	TGCAGTGCTAGAGTGCCCGCTAGCACAGATACGCAGTATTTT
few	TRBV2	TRBJ2-1	-	CASSALQKTEGQFF	TGTGCCAGCAGTGCTCTCCAGAAGACGGAGGGGCAGTTCTTC
many	TRBV12-3/TRBV12-4	TRBJ2-1	TRBD2	CASTTSGGRGEQFF	TGTGCCAGCACAACTAGCGGGGGCCGCGGTGAGCAGTTCTTC
few	TRBV5-1	TRBJ2-3	TRBD2	CASSSRTSDTDTQYF	TGCGCCAGCAGCTCTAGGACTAGCGACACAGATACGCAGTATTTT
-	TRBV20-1	TRBJ2-1	-	CSARNRVNEQFF	TGCAGTGCTAGAAACAGGGTAAATGAGCAGTTCTTC
few	TRBV20-1	TRBJ2-3	-	CSARDARTDTQYF	TGCAGTGCTAGAGATGCTAGGACAGATACGCAGTATTTT
-	TRBV12-3/TRBV12-4	TRBJ2-6	TRBD1	CASSFSGGAWSGANVLTF	TGTGCCAGCAGTTTCTCAGGGGGCGCATGGTCTGGGGCCAACGTCCTGACTTTC
few	TRBV24-1	TRBJ2-6	TRBD1	CATSDPTGFGANVLTF	TGTGCCACCAGTGACCCGACAGGGTTCGGGGCCAACGTCCTGACTTTC
-	TRBV20-1	TRBJ2-7	TRBD2	CSAERTSGGTEQYF	TGCAGTGCTGAAAGGACTAGCGGGGGAACTGAGCAGTACTTC
-	TRBV7-9	TRBJ2-7	-	CASSQQSEQYF	TGTGCCAGCAGCCAGCAAAGCGAGCAGTACTTC
few	TRBV6-2/TRBV6-3	TRBJ2-7	TRBD2	CASRRGGTYEQYF	TGTGCCAGCAGAAGGGGAGGGACCTACGAGCAGTACTTC
-	TRBV7-6	TRBJ2-2	TRBD2	CASSAGTSTTGELFF	TGTGCCAGCAGCGCCGGGACTAGTACCACCGGGGAGCTGTTTTTT
few	TRBV5-1	TRBJ2-2	-	CASSPSGTGELFF	TGCGCCAGCAGCCCTTCGGGCACCGGGGAGCTGTTTTTT
few	TRBV20-1	TRBJ2-1	-	CSARDGTSNEQFF	TGCAGTGCTAGAGATGGCACGAGCAATGAGCAGTTCTTC
many	TRBV25-1	TRBJ2-1	TRBD2	CASRVGGNLNEQFF	TGTGCCAGCAGAGTCGGGGGGAACCTAAATGAGCAGTTCTTC
few	TRBV12-3/TRBV12-4	TRBJ2-1	TRBD2	CASKILAGGDNEQFF	TGTGCCAGCAAGATACTAGCGGGAGGAGACAATGAGCAGTTCTTC
-	TRBV7-2	TRBJ1-3	TRBD1	CASSLRQGGGNTIYF	TGTGCCAGCAGCCTCCGACAGGGGGGGGGAAACACCATATATTTT
few	TRBV5-1	TRBJ2-7	TRBD1	CASSLEQGVTEQYF	TGCGCCAGCAGCTTGGAACAGGGGGTTACCGAGCAGTACTTC
-	TRBV20-1	TRBJ1-1	-	CSAGRNTEAFF	TGCAGTGCGGGACGGAACACTGAAGCTTTCTTT
few	TRBV5-1	TRBJ1-1	-	CASKGETEAFF	TGCGCCAGCAAGGGTGAGACTGAAGCTTTCTTT
few	TRBV5-1	TRBJ2-5	-	CASSTGAQETQYF	TGCGCCAGCAGTACCGGGGCCCAGGAGACCCAGTACTTC
few	TRBV4-2	TRBJ2-7	-	CASSQGALEQYF	TGTGCCAGCAGCCAAGGAGCCCTAGAGCAGTACTTC
few	TRBV6-2/TRBV6-3	TRBJ1-2	-	CASSRAGDSGYTF	TGTGCCAGCAGCCGCGCAGGGGATAGCGGCTACACCTTC
few	TRBV29-1	TRBJ2-7	TRBD2	CSVGGRLAGGFHEQYF	TGCAGCGTTGGGGGACGACTAGCGGGAGGGTTCCACGAGCAGTACTTC
few	TRBV7-2	TRBJ1-1	-	CASSLRRWDTEAFF	TGTGCCAGCAGCTTAAGACGGTGGGACACTGAAGCTTTCTTT
-	TRBV15	TRBJ2-1	TRBD2	CATSRGAGGPLNEQFF	TGTGCCACCAGCAGGGGAGCGGGAGGGCCGTTGAATGAGCAGTTCTTC
few	TRBV5-1	TRBJ2-2	TRBD1	CASSDATGAGELFF	TGCGCCAGCAGCGACGCAACAGGGGCCGGGGAGCTGTTTTTT
few	TRBV11-2	TRBJ1-6	-	CASSLLITGTSSPLHF	TGTGCCAGCAGCCTTCTAATTACAGGGACTAGCTCACCCCTCCACTTT
-	TRBV18	TRBJ2-5	-	CASSRFESYQETQYF	TGTGCCAGCTCACGATTCGAGTCTTACCAAGAGACCCAGTACTTC
-	TRBV5-1	TRBJ1-1	-	CASSQDGTRGTEAFF	TGCGCCAGCAGCCAAGACGGGACGCGGGGCACTGAAGCTTTCTTT
-	TRBV10-2	TRBJ2-2	-	CASSWDKKDRELFF	TGCGCCAGCAGTTGGGACAAGAAGGATCGGGAGCTGTTTTTT
-	TRBV24-1	TRBJ2-3	-	CATSDPTGDPASTDTQYF	TGTGCCACCAGTGACCCGACAGGAGATCCTGCTAGCACAGATACGCAGTATTTT
few	TRBV2	TRBJ2-7	-	CASRASRHMSYEQYF	TGTGCCAGCAGGGCCTCGCGTCATATGTCGTACGAGCAGTACTTC
many	TRBV12-3/TRBV12-4	TRBJ2-1	TRBD2	CASSPQGTSGVQQFF	TGTGCCAGCAGTCCCCAGGGGACTAGCGGAGTTCAGCAGTTCTTC
few	TRBV20-1	TRBJ2-7	-	CSARDPRGAYEQYF	TGCAGTGCTAGAGATCCCCGAGGGGCCTACGAGCAGTACTTC
few	TRBV20-1	TRBJ2-1	-	CSARRQERTSNNEQFF	TGCAGTGCCCGTCGACAGGAAAGAACTTCCAACAATGAGCAGTTCTTC
-	TRBV10-3	TRBJ2-6	TRBD1	CAISESPQGGANVLTF	TGTGCCATCAGTGAGTCCCCACAGGGGGGGGCCAACGTCCTGACTTTC
-	TRBV20-1	TRBJ2-7	-	CSASSPLWGGHEQYF	TGCAGTGCTTCCTCCCCCCTTTGGGGCGGCCACGAGCAGTACTTC
few	TRBV2	TRBJ2-3	TRBD2	CASSEALVASVSSQRGTQYF	TGTGCCAGCAGTGAAGCGCTGGTAGCTAGCGTCTCCTCTCAGCGGGGTACGCAGTATTTT
many	TRBV12-3/TRBV12-4	TRBJ1-5	TRBD1	CASSLSGGAGQPQHF	TGTGCCAGCAGCTTATCAGGGGGCGCGGGGCAGCCCCAGCATTTT
few	TRBV6-1	TRBJ1-5	-	CASRLGDFQPQHF	TGTGCCAGCCGATTAGGGGATTTTCAGCCCCAGCATTTT
-	TRBV5-1	TRBJ2-2	TRBD1	CASRMTRGKTGELFF	TGCGCCAGCAGGATGACCAGGGGGAAAACCGGGGAGCTGTTTTTT
many	TRBV4-2	TRBJ1-3	-	CASSQEETVSGNTIYF	TGTGCCAGCAGCCAAGAAGAGACAGTCTCTGGAAACACCATATATTTT
-	TRBV5-1	TRBJ2-7	TRBD2	CASSLGLAGGLSYEQYF	TGCGCCAGCAGCTTAGGACTAGCGGGGGGTCTCTCCTACGAGCAGTACTTC